These 31 T cell receptor beta chains were all obtained from the same sample, sequenced in a study of response to subunit inactivated influenza vaccine. TCRdb called the RT-PCR reads again in MiXCR, with one record for every CDR3 protein. The sample records about 800,000 distinct CDR3 sequences, 20% to 25% being singletons. This specimen was PBMCs from blood, taken about 5 days after vaccination. These receptor sequences come from a man aged 45 to 65 who received an inactivated influenza vaccine.

The V gene is TRBV21-1, the J gene TRBJ2-7; whether TRBD1, the table's D call, matches the DNA was not checked. TRBV21-1 constitutes a pseudogene. This CDR3 has 16 amino acids. The CDR3 region has the DNA TGTGCCAGCAGCAACTATGGACAGGGGTCCTTCTACGAGCAGTACTTC. This gives the protein CASSNYGQGSFYEQYF.

The chain uses TRBV4-1 and TRBJ2-1; 12 nucleotides align to TRBD2. Unmatched junction bases numbered 14, after V lost 3 bases and J lost 5 bases. Germline V lookup: CDR1 MGHRA, CDR2 YSYEKL. The CDR3 length is 19 residues. The CDR3 nucleotides are TGCGCCAGCAGCCACCAAAAAATCGGGACTAGCGGGCCCGACAATGAGCAGTTCTTC. It yields the protein CASSHQKIGTSGPDNEQFF.

V gene TRBV4-1 combines with J gene TRBJ1-2, with 9 bases matching TRBD1. This CDR3 has 16 residues. The trim removed 3 bases at V and 7 bases at J, leaving 12 bases unmatched. Germline V CDR1 and CDR2: MGHRA, YSYEKL. CDR3 sequence reads: CASSQAGTGNFPGYTF. The DNA of the CDR3 is TGCGCCAGCAGCCAGGCCGGGACAGGGAATTTCCCTGGCTACACCTTC.

This clonotype came up a few times. The chain recombines TRBV2 with TRBJ2-7; D is possibly TRBD2 (6 bases). CDR3 length equals 13 residues. Trimming took off 6 bases at V and 2 bases at J, with 11 bases between the two ends. Germline CDR1 reads SNHLY; CDR2 reads FYNNEI. CDR3 region: CASRPGLTYEQYF. The CDR3 nucleotides are TGTGCCAGCAGACCGGGACTCACCTACGAGCAGTACTTC.

The rearrangement links TRBV4-2 to TRBJ2-5; a weak D match, TRBD2 (6 bases). CDR3 length: 14 amino acids. V dropped 3 bases and J dropped 6 bases, with 14 bases sitting between them. The germline gives CDR1 LGHNA, CDR2 YNFKEQ. The CDR3 protein is CASSQERLVQTQYF. The CDR3 region has the DNA TGTGCCAGCAGCCAGGAAAGACTAGTGCAGACCCAGTACTTC.

V gene TRBV20-1 combines with J gene TRBJ2-5; 11 bases agree with TRBD2. This CDR3 spans 14 amino acids. CDR1 is DFQATT, CDR2 SNEGSKA, per germline (reference sequence). The trim removed 8 bases at V and 4 bases at J, leaving 9 bases unmatched. CDR3 loop: CSTLSGGAGETQYF. CDR3 bases: TGCAGTACCCTTAGCGGGGGGGCCGGAGAGACCCAGTACTTC.

This clonotype was picked up a small number of times. This chain connects TRBV7-2 to TRBJ1-3, with D perhaps TRBD1 (6 bases). Germline-derived CDR1 and CDR2 are SGHTA and FQGNSA. Between the trimmed V and J ends, which lost 5 bases and 1 base, there was a span of 12 bases. This CDR3 region has 15 residues. The CDR3 DNA reads TGTGCCAGCAGCCTCTCACAGGGATCTGGAAACACCATATATTTT. It is translated as CASSLSQGSGNTIYF.

The chain is built from TRBV4-1 and TRBJ2-1; 10 nucleotides line up with TRBD2. Per the germline V gene, CDR1 is MGHRA and CDR2 is YSYEKL. The junction had 11 bases not matched to a gene; V was cut back by 6 bases and J by 9 bases. The CDR3 has 15 amino acids. CDR3 nucleotides: TGCGCCAGCAGTCCTAGCGGGGGACCCTTTGGTGAGCAGTTCTTC. Translation gives CASSPSGGPFGEQFF.

The CDR3 is CASRVSGTAYEQYF. The CDR3, as DNA: TGCGCCAGCAGAGTGAGTGGGACCGCCTACGAGCAGTACTTC. This rearrangement joins TRBV5-1 to TRBJ2-7; D might be TRBD1 or TRBD2, each matching 5 bases. This CDR3 has 14 residues. Per germline, CDR1 SGHRS and CDR2 YFSETQ. V was pared by 5 bases and J by 2 bases, with 14 bases between.

The chain recombines TRBV20-1 with TRBJ2-7; D is possibly TRBD1 (5 bases). V was cut by 4 bases and J by 1 base, with 17 bases left in between. This CDR3 is 15 amino acids long. Germline CDR1 reads DFQATT; CDR2 reads SNEGSKA (reference sequence). The CDR3 reads CSATKLTGTSYEQYF. The CDR3 DNA reads as TGCAGTGCTACAAAGTTAACAGGAACATCCTACGAGCAGTACTTC.

This clonotype was observed a handful of times. The chain has TRBV28 and TRBJ2-2; 7 bases are a match to TRBD1. CDR1 MDHEN and CDR2 SYDVKM come from the germline V gene. V was pared by 3 bases and J by 8 bases, with 12 bases of the junction left unmatched. The CDR3 length is 16 residues. The DNA of the CDR3 is TGTGCCAGCAGTTTGGCCAGGGGGTCCATGTTTGGGGAGCTGTTTTTT. It encodes CASSLARGSMFGELFF.

The chain has TRBV19 and TRBJ2-1; 7 bases fit TRBD1. Germline values: CDR1 LNHDA, CDR2 SQIVND (reference sequence). The CDR3 consists of 14 residues. Unmatched junction bases numbered 4, after V lost 0 bases and J lost 8 bases. CDR3 sequence (DNA): TGTGCCAGTAGTATAGAAGGGGGCTTCCATGAGCAGTTCTTC. As protein: CASSIEGGFHEQFF.

The V gene is TRBV5-1, the J gene TRBJ2-2; 7 bases are a match to TRBD1. Germline loops: CDR1 SGHRS, CDR2 YFSETQ. The CDR3 runs to 14 residues. V gave up 7 bases and J gave up 4 bases; unmatched junction bases: 7. The CDR3 region is CASGTGELTGELFF. Written as DNA, the CDR3 is TGCGCCAGCGGAACAGGGGAGCTCACCGGGGAGCTGTTTTTT. The whole variable domain, remainder taken from reference TRBV5-1 and TRBJ2-2, is KAGVTQTPRYLIKTRGQQVTLSCSPISGHRSVSWYQQTPGQGLQFLFEYFSETQRNKGNFPGRFSGRQFSNSRSEMNVSTLELGDSALYLCASGTGELTGELFFGEGSRLTVL.

The V and J genes are TRBV20-1 and TRBJ2-1; D ambiguous. The CDR3 has 16 residues. Deletions cut 0 bases from V and 0 bases from J, with 12 bases between. The germline V gene encodes CDR1 DFQATT and CDR2 SNEGSKA (reference sequence). DNA of the CDR3: TGCAGTGCTAGAGATCGCAAGAAAAGCTCCTACAATGAGCAGTTCTTC. It yields the protein CSARDRKKSSYNEQFF.

The chain joins TRBV6-1 to TRBJ2-6, with no clear D. Germline values: CDR1 MNHNS, CDR2 SASEGT. The CDR3 consists of 15 residues. V was pared by 5 bases and J by 0 bases, with 8 bases between. This CDR3 is CASSPLTSGANVLTF. In DNA, the CDR3 is TGTGCCAGCAGTCCATTGACCTCTGGGGCCAACGTCCTGACTTTC.

CDR3 bases: TGTGCCAGCAGCTTAATTTCAGGGGCGGAAGAGCAGTTCTTC. Its protein product is CASSLISGAEEQFF. This sequence joins TRBV7-9 and TRBJ2-1; possible D gene TRBD1, 6 bases. Trimming removed 2 bases from V and 10 bases from J, with 15 bases in between. The CDR3 is 14 residues long. CDR1 and CDR2 from the germline V gene are SEHNR and FQNEAQ (reference sequence).

This clonotype has at least ten counts. The chain recombines TRBV7-2 with TRBJ2-5; tentatively, D is TRBD1 or TRBD2 (6 bases each). CDR3 size: 14 residues. Trimming stripped 0 bases from V and 7 bases from J, with 12 bases between. In germline, CDR1 is SGHTA, CDR2 FQGNSA. The CDR3 DNA follows: TGTGCCAGCAGCTTAGCGCCCGGGGGCGGGACCCAGTACTTC. Its protein product is CASSLAPGGGTQYF.

There are a few counts of this clonotype. The genes are TRBV18 and TRBJ2-2; maybe TRBD1 (6 bases). The CDR3 spans 15 residues. V was pared by 3 bases and J by 9 bases, with 17 bases between. The germline gives CDR1 KGHSH, CDR2 LQKENI. The CDR3 sequence is CASSPPTGFDRELFF. CDR3 bases: TGTGCCAGCTCACCGCCCACAGGGTTCGACAGGGAGCTGTTTTTT.

This clonotype occurred a few times. This rearrangement joins TRBV20-1 to TRBJ2-4; the D gene is possibly TRBD1 (6 bases). The germline CDR1 and CDR2 sequences are DFQATT and SNEGSKA (reference sequence). The CDR3 spans 14 residues. The V gene lost 4 bases and the J gene lost 3 bases, with 13 bases spanning the gap. The CDR3, as DNA: TGCAGTGCTACGTGGGGGCAGCACAAAAACATTCAGTACTTC. It yields the protein CSATWGQHKNIQYF.

In its sample, this clonotype was seen a few times. A junction end diverges from the germline sequence, so it may reflect a read error. The chain links TRBV11-3 to TRBJ2-1, with 7 bases identical to TRBD1. The germline gives CDR1 SGHNT, CDR2 YENEEA. The CDR3 contains 11 residues. The DNA of the CDR3 is TGTGCCAGCAGCTCGGGGACAGCCGTCCACTTC. This gives the protein CASSSGTAVHF.

The J gene is TRBJ2-2, the V gene TRBV11-2, with 8 nucleotides matching TRBD2. CDR1 is SGHAT, CDR2 FQNNGV, per germline. The CDR3 consists of 16 residues. The V gene end was trimmed by 1 base and the J gene end by 7 bases; junction bases not matched to a gene: 8. The CDR3 DNA reads TGTGCCAGCAGCTTAGGGCCAGCGGGAGTCGACGGGGAGCTGTTTTTT. It yields the protein CASSLGPAGVDGELFF.

A word on this clonotype: Compared with germline, one end of the junction differs, possibly owing to a read error. V is TRBV2 and J is TRBJ2-4, with TRBD2 identical over 7 bases. Germline assignment: CDR1 SNHLY and CDR2 FYNNEI. The CDR3 is made up of 19 amino acids. CDR3: CTSSFRGVAGLRWLNIQYF. Here the CDR3 DNA reads TGTACCAGCAGTTTTCGGGGGGTCGCTGGATTAAGGTGGCTAAACATTCAGTACTTC. Looking up the rest from reference TRBV2 and TRBJ2-4 gives the full variable domain: EPEVTQTPSHQVTQMGQEVILRCVPISNHLYFYWYRQILGQKVEFLVSFYNNEISEKSEIFDDQFSVERPDGSNFTLKIRSTKLEDSAMYFCTSSFRGVAGLRWLNIQYFGAGTRLSVL.

The chain links TRBV20-1 to TRBJ2-1, with D perhaps matching TRBD1 (5 bases). Trimming removed 1 base at V and 7 bases at J, with 11 bases between. This CDR3 is 13 amino acids long. Germline V gives CDR1 DFQATT, CDR2 SNEGSKA (reference sequence). Here the CDR3 reads CSARARPGNEQFF. In DNA, the CDR3 is TGCAGTGCTAGAGCCCGACCAGGGAATGAGCAGTTCTTC.

V is TRBV28 and J is TRBJ1-3; 7 nucleotides align to TRBD1. The V segment lost 4 bases and the J segment 0 bases; nucleotides outside the gene matches: 6. CDR1 and CDR2 (germline): MDHEN, SYDVKM. The CDR3 has 16 amino acids. The chain's CDR3 is CASSSLGQISGNTIYF. The DNA of the CDR3 is TGTGCCAGCAGTTCCCTGGGACAGATCTCTGGAAACACCATATATTTT.

This sequence joins TRBV19 and TRBJ2-1; 9 nucleotides agree with TRBD2. Trimming took 3 bases from V and 15 from J; bases not matched to a gene: 6. The V gene's germline CDR1 is LNHDA and CDR2 SQIVND (reference sequence). This CDR3 is built from 12 residues. CDR3: CASSIAGGLGFF. CDR3 in DNA: TGTGCCAGTAGTATTGCGGGAGGGTTGGGGTTCTTC.

This clonotype was picked up a small number of times. The rearrangement uses TRBV28 and TRBJ2-2; D might be TRBD1 or TRBD2, each matching 5 bases. V was shortened by 5 bases and J by 2 bases, with 18 bases between the two germline ends. There are 17 residues in the CDR3. Germline V gene sequence: CDR1 MDHEN, CDR2 SYDVKM. The CDR3 nucleotides are TGTGCCAGCAGTCCCCTCGCACGGGACGGAAACACCGGGGAGCTGTTTTTT. It yields the protein CASSPLARDGNTGELFF.

This chain joins TRBV7-2 and TRBJ2-1, with 9 nucleotides matching TRBD2. Germline V gene data show CDR1 as SGHTA and CDR2 as FQGNSA. The CDR3 has 14 residues. The V gene end was trimmed by 1 base and the J gene end by 9 bases; junction bases not matched to a gene: 4. CDR3 in DNA: TGTGCCAGCAGCTTAGTGGTAGCGGGAGCTGAGCAGTTCTTC. Protein product: CASSLVVAGAEQFF.

Only a few counts were recorded for this clonotype. The J gene is TRBJ2-1, the V gene TRBV20-1, with D unclear. V was pared by 0 bases and J by 10 bases, with 10 bases between. The CDR3 length is 12 residues. Looked up from germline, CDR1 is DFQATT and CDR2 is SNEGSKA (reference sequence). CDR3 residues: CSARENLPEQFF. The CDR3 nucleotides are TGCAGTGCTAGAGAAAATCTGCCCGAGCAGTTCTTC.

The DNA of the CDR3 is TGTGCCAGCAGTTTTATTGGGGGAGATACGCAGTATTTT. Its protein is CASSFIGGDTQYF. The rearrangement joins TRBV27 to TRBJ2-3; tentatively, D is TRBD1 or TRBD2 (5 bases each). Trimming removed 3 bases from V and 5 bases from J, with 9 bases in between. Germline V gene sequence: CDR1 MNHEY, CDR2 SMNVEV (reference sequence). There are 13 residues in the CDR3.

The rearrangement uses TRBV10-3 and TRBJ2-1; perhaps TRBD1 as D (6 bases). The length of the CDR3 is 14 residues. The germline CDR1 and CDR2 sequences are ENHRY and SYGVKD. Between the trimmed V and J ends, which lost 0 bases and 6 bases, there was a span of 9 bases. Here the CDR3 reads CAISESSGANEQFF. The CDR3 DNA reads TGTGCCATCAGTGAGTCGTCAGGGGCCAATGAGCAGTTCTTC.

This chain links TRBV7-2 with TRBJ2-3; the match to TRBD2 covers 10 bases. This CDR3 has 17 residues. With 5 bases clipped from V and 5 bases from J, the junction kept 13 bases outside the gene matches. Germline CDR1 reads SGHTA; CDR2 reads FQGNSA. The CDR3 loop is CASSAREAGGLGDTQYF. Here the CDR3 DNA reads TGTGCCAGCAGCGCTCGTGAAGCGGGGGGGCTGGGAGATACGCAGTATTTT.